Listed below are T cell receptor beta chains from one sample, sequenced in a study of control samples from healthy donors and cancer patients. The table came from immunoSEQ multiplex PCR; TCRdb's copy has only in-frame clones and leaves some out. This table has under 7,500 clones, around 82% appearing once. Sequencing used PBMCs. The source is a man aged 65 to 79 with lung cancer. CDR3s leave out the opening cysteine and the closing phenylalanine or tryptophan. The order of the fields is J gene, V gene, CDR3 protein.

TRBJ1-4 TRBV21-1 ASSMTGFNEKLF
TRBJ2-7 TRBV6-5 ASSPSGQSSYEQY
TRBJ2-1 TRBV9 ASSVGTGTSGEQF
TRBJ2-3 TRBV20-1 SASAGRPDTQY
TRBJ1-2 TRBV28 AGRGTPGGYT
TRBJ2-2 TRBV6-5 ASGGLAGGGELF
TRBJ2-7 TRBV6-2/TRBV6-3 ASSYSRTGGPTYEQY
TRBJ2-3 TRBV19 ASSQPGTRLY
TRBJ2-3 TRBV30 AWSVHTGRTDTQY
TRBJ1-2 TRBV27 ASSPTGNYGYT
TRBJ2-7 TRBV28 ASSETTRYEQY
TRBJ2-7 TRBV7-9 ASSLFPLEPGQTYEQY
TRBJ1-5 TRBV27 ASSFFRDQPQH
TRBJ2-1 TRBV19 ASRRTGGDNEQF
TRBJ2-5 TRBV4-1 ASSQGPRGELQETQY
TRBJ2-1 TRBV21-1 ASRKGPGLAGVPSLNEQF
TRBJ1-2 TRBV30 AWIRYGYGYT
TRBJ2-7 TRBV5-1 ASSLGLAGEAQY